The clone carrying this T cell receptor beta chain turned up a few times. Germline V CDR1 and CDR2: MNHNY, SVGAGI (reference sequence). J lost 8 bases, V lost 6 bases, and 7 bases had no gene match. This CDR3 region has 13 residues. This sample is part of a study of control samples from healthy donors and cancer patients. The assay was immunoSEQ multiplex PCR, and TCRdb's table has in-frame clones only and misses some. Of 100,000 or so clones in the sample, roughly 83% were seen once. The receptor's source is a woman younger than 45 in good health. Material: blood. The genes are TRBV6-6 and TRBJ1-2; 9 bases fit TRBD1. This chain's CDR3 is CASSYGTGNGYTF. The CDR3 DNA is TGTGCCAGCAGCTATGGGACAGGGAACGGCTACACCTTC.